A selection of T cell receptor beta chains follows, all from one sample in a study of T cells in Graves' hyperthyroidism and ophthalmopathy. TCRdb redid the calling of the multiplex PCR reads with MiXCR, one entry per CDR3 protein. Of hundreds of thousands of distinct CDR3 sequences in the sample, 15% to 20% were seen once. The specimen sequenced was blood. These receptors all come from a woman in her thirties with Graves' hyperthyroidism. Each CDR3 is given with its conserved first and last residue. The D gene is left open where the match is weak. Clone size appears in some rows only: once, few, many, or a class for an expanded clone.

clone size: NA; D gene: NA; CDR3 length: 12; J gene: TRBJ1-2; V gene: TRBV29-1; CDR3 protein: CSVEDRGYGYTF; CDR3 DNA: TGCAGCGTTGAAGATCGGGGGTATGGCTACACCTTC
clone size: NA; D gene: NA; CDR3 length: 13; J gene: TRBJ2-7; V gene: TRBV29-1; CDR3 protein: CSVDRVLTYEQYF; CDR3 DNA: TGCAGCGTTGATAGGGTCCTCACCTACGAGCAGTACTTC
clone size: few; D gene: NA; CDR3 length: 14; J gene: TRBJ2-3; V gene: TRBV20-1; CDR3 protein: CSATLANRADTQYF; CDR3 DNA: TGCAGTGCAACGCTAGCTAATCGGGCAGATACGCAGTATTTT
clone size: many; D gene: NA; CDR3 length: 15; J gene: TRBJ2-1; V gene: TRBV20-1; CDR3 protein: CSARESGSSYNEQFF; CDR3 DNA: TGCAGTGCTCGGGAGAGCGGGTCTTCCTACAATGAGCAGTTCTTC
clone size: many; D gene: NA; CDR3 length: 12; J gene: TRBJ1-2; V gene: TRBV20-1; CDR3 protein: CSAREGGYGYTF; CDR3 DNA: TGCAGTGCTAGAGAGGGAGGCTATGGCTACACCTTC
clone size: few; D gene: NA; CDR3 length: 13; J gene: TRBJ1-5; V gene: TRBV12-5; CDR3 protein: CASGLERNQPQHF; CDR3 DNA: TGTGCTAGTGGTTTGGAGAGAAATCAGCCCCAGCATTTT
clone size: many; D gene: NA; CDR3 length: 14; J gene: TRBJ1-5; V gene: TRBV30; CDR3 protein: CAWSKDWGGQPQHF; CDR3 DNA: TGTGCCTGGAGTAAAGACTGGGGGGGGCAGCCCCAGCATTTT
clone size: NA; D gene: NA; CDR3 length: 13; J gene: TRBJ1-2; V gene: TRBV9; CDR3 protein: CASNQLGQHGYTF; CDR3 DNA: TGTGCCAGCAACCAATTGGGGCAACATGGCTACACCTTC
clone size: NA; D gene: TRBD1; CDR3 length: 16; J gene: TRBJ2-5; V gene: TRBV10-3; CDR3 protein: CASSDRDRGRWETQYF; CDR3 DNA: TGTGCCAGCAGTGACCGGGACAGGGGGCGTTGGGAGACCCAGTACTTC
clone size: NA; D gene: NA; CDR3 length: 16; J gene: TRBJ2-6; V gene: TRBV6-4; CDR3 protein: CASSGQEESGANVLTF; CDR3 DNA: TGTGCCAGCAGTGGACAGGAGGAGTCTGGGGCCAACGTCCTGACTTTC
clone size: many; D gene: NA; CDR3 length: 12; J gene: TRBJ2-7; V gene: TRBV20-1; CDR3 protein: CSASGSRYEQYF; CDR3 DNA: TGCAGTGCTAGCGGGAGTAGGTACGAGCAGTACTTC
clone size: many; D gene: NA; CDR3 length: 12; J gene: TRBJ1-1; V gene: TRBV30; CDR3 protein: CAWSLGNTEAFF; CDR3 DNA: TGTGCCTGGAGTCTGGGGAACACTGAAGCTTTCTTT
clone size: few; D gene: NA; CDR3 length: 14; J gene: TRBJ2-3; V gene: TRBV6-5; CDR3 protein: CASSYSFPTDTQYF; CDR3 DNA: TGTGCCAGCAGTTACTCGTTCCCCACAGATACGCAGTATTTT
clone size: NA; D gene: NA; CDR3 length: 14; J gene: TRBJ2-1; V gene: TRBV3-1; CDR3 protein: CASSQDPFYNEQFF; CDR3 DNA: TGTGCCAGCAGCCAAGACCCTTTTTACAATGAGCAGTTCTTC